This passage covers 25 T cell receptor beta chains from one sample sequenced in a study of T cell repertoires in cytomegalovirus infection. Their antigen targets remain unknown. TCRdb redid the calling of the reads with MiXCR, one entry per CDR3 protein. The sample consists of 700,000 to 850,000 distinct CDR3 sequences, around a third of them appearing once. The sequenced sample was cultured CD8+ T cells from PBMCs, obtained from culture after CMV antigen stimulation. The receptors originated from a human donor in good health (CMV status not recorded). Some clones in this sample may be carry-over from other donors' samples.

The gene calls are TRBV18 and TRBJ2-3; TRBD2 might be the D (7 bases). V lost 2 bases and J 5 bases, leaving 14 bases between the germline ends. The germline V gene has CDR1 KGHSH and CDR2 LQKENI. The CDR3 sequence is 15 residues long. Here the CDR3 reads CASSPSGGHGDTQYF. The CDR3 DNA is TGTGCCAGCTCACCATCGGGGGGCCACGGAGATACGCAGTATTTT. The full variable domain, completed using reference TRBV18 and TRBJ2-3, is NAGVMQNPRHLVRRRGQEARLRCSPMKGHSHVYWYRQLPEEGLKFMVYLQKENIIDESGMPKERFSAEFPKEGPSILRIQQVVRGDSAAYFCASSPSGGHGDTQYFGPGTRLTVL.

DNA of the CDR3: TGTGCCACCCGTCTTGGCAGTAATGAAGCTTTCTTT. Protein: CATRLGSNEAFF. The J gene is TRBJ1-1, the V gene TRBV15; D is uncertain. The CDR3 contains 12 residues. The germline gives CDR1 LNHNV, CDR2 YYDKDF (reference sequence). V lost 8 bases, J lost 7 bases, and 14 bases lay in between.

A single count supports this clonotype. The chain's CDR3 is CASSIIPGINGYTF. The CDR3 bases are TGTGCCAGTAGTATAATCCCAGGGATCAATGGCTACACCTTC. V gene TRBV19 combines with J gene TRBJ1-2; perhaps TRBD1 as D (5 bases). V lost 2 bases, J lost 6 bases, and 13 bases lay in between. Germline assignment: CDR1 LNHDA and CDR2 SQIVND (reference sequence). The CDR3 loop spans 14 amino acids.

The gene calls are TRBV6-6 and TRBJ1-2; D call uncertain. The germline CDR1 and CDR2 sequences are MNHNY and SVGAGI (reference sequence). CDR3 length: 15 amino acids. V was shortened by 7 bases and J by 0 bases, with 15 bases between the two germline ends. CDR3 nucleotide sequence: TGTGCCAGCAATGACTCCCACGTCCCTAACTATGGCTACACCTTC. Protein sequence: CASNDSHVPNYGYTF.

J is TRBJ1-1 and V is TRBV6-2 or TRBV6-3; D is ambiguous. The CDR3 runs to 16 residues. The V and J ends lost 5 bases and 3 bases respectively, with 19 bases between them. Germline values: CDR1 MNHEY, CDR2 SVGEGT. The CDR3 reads CASSIKPPLGYTEAFF. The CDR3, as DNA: TGTGCCAGCAGTATCAAGCCTCCCCTGGGTTACACTGAAGCTTTCTTT.

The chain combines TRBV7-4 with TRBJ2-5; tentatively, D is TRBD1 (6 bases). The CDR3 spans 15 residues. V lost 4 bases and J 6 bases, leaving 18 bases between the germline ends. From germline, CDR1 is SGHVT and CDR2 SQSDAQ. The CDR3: CASSSPGHQNKTQYF. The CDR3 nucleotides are TGTGCCAGCAGCTCACCGGGACACCAGAACAAGACCCAGTACTTC. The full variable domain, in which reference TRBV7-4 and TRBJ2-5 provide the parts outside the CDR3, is GAGVSQSPRYKVAKRGRDVALRCDSISGHVTLYWYRQTLGQGSEVLTYSQSDAQRDKSGRPSGRFSAERPERSVSTLKIQRTEQGDSAVYLCASSSPGHQNKTQYFGPGTRLLVL.

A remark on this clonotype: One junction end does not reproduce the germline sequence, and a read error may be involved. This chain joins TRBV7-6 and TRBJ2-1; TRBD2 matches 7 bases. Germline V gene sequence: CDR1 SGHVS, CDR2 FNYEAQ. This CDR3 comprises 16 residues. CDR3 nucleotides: TGTGTCAGCAGCTTTACTTTCGGACTAGGGTCCAATGAGCAGTTCTTC. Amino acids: CVSSFTFGLGSNEQFF.

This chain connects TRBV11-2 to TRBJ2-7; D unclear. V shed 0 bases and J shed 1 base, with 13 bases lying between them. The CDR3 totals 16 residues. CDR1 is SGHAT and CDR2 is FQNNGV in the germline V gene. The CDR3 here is CASSLDPRTASYEQYF. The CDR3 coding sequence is TGTGCCAGCAGCTTAGATCCCCGGACGGCTTCCTACGAGCAGTACTTC.

CDR3 in amino acids: CASKGGSWDNEQFF. CDR3 DNA: TGTGCCAGTAAGGGGGGGTCCTGGGACAATGAGCAGTTCTTC. The V gene is TRBV19, the J gene TRBJ2-1; D may be TRBD2 (7 bases). Germline V gives CDR1 LNHDA, CDR2 SQIVND (reference sequence). The CDR3 sequence is 14 residues long. Trimming took off 7 bases at V and 5 bases at J, with 15 bases between the two ends.

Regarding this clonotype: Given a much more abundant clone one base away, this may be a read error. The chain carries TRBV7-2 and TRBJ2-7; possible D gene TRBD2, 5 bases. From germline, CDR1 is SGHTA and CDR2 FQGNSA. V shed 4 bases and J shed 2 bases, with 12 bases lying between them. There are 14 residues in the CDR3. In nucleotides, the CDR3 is TGTGCCAGCAGCTACTTTATCGGGGCCTACGAGCAGTACGTC. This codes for CASSYFIGAYEQYV.

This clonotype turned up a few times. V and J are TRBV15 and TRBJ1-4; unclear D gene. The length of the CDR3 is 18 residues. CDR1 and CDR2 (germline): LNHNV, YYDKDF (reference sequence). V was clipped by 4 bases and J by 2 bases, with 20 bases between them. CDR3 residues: CATSTSNAAAITNEKLFF. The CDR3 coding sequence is TGTGCCACCAGCACCTCTAACGCGGCGGCGATTACTAATGAAAAACTGTTTTTT.

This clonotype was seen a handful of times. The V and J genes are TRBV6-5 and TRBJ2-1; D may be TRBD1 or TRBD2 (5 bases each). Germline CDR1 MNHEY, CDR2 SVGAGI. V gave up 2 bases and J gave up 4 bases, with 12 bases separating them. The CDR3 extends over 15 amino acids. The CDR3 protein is CASSYVGPPYNEQFF. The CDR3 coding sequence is TGTGCCAGCAGTTACGTGGGACCCCCTTACAATGAGCAGTTCTTC.

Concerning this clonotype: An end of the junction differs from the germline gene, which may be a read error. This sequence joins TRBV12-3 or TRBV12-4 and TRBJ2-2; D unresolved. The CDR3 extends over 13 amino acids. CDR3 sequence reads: CTSSFSYTGELFF. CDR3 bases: TGTACCAGCAGTTTCAGCTATACCGGGGAGCTGTTTTTT.

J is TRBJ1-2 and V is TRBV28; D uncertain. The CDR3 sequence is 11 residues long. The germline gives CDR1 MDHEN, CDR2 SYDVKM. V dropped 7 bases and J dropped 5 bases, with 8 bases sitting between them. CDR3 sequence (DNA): TGTGCCAGCACTACCCCTTATGGCTACACCTTC. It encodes CASTTPYGYTF.

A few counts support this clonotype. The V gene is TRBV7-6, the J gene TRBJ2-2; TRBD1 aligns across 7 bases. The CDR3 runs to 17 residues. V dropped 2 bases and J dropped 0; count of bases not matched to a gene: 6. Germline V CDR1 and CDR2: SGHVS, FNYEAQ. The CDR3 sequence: CASSLSPGQTNTGELFF. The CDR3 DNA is TGTGCCAGCAGCTTATCACCGGGACAGACGAACACCGGGGAGCTGTTTTTT.

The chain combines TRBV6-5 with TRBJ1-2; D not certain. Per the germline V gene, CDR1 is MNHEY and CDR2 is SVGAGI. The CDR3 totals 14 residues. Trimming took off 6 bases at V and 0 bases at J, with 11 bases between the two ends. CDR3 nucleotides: TGTGCCAGCAGCATGTTGACCACTAACTATGGCTACACCTTC. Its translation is CASSMLTTNYGYTF.

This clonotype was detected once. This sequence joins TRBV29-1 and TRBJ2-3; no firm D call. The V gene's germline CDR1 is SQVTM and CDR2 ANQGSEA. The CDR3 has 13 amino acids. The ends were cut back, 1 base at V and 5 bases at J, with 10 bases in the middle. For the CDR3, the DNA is TGCAGCGTTGAAGGCCCGCAGTTAGATACGCAGTATTTT. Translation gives CSVEGPQLDTQYF.

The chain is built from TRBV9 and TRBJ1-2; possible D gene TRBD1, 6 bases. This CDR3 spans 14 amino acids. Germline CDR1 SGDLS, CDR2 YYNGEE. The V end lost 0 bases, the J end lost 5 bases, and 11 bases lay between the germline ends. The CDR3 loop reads CASSVEGGPYGYTF. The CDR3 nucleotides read TGTGCCAGCAGCGTAGAGGGGGGGCCGTATGGCTACACCTTC.

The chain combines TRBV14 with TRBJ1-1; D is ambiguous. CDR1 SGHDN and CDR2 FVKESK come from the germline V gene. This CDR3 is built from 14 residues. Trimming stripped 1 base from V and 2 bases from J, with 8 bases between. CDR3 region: CASSQVPGNTEAFF. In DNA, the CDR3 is TGTGCCAGCAGCCAAGTCCCAGGAAACACTGAAGCTTTCTTT. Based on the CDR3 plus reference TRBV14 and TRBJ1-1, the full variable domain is EAGVTQFPSHSVIEKGQTVTLRCDPISGHDNLYWYRRVMGKEIKFLLHFVKESKQDESGMPNNRFLAERTGGTYSTLKVQPAELEDSGVYFCASSQVPGNTEAFFGQGTRLTVV.

CDR3 loop: CASSLRDVYTGELFF. The DNA for the CDR3 is TGTGCCAGCAGTCTCCGGGACGTATACACCGGGGAGCTGTTTTTT. The rearrangement uses TRBV6-5 and TRBJ2-2; the D gene could be TRBD1 or TRBD2 (5 bases each). The V gene lost 5 bases and the J gene lost 3 bases, with 13 bases spanning the gap. Germline lookup yields CDR1 MNHEY and CDR2 SVGAGI. This CDR3 spans 15 amino acids.

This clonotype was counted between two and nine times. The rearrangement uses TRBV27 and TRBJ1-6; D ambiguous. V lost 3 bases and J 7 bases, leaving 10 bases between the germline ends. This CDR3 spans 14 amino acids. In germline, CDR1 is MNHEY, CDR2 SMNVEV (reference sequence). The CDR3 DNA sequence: TGTGCCAGCAGTTTGCCCGGTAGGAATTCACCCCTCCACTTT. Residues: CASSLPGRNSPLHF.

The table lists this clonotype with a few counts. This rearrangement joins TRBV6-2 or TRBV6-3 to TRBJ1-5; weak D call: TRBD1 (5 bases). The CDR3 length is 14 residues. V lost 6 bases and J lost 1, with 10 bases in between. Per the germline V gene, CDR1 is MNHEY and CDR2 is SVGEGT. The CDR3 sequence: CASRNQGSNQPQHF. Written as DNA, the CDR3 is TGTGCCAGCAGAAACCAGGGAAGCAATCAGCCCCAGCATTTT.

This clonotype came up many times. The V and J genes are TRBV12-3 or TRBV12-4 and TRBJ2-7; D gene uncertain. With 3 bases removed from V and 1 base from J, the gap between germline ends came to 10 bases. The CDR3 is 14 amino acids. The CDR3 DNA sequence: TGTGCCAGCAGTTTTGGCGGAATATCCTACGAGCAGTACTTC. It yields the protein CASSFGGISYEQYF.

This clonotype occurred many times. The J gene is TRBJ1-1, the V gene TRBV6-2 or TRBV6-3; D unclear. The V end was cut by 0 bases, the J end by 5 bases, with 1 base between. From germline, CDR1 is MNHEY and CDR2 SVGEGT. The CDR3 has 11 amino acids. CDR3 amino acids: CASSYSTEAFF. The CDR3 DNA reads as TGTGCCAGCAGTTACTCAACTGAAGCTTTCTTT.

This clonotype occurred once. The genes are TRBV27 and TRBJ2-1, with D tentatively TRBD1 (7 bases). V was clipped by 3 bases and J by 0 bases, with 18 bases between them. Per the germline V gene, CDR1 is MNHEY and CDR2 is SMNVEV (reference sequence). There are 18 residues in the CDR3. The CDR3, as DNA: TGTGCCAGCAGTTTTCTTGGAGGGGGCCTGAGCTCCTACAATGAGCAGTTCTTC. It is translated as CASSFLGGGLSSYNEQFF.